One and the same sample provided the 23 T cell receptor beta chains below, sequenced in a study of cytomegalovirus exposure and HLA in healthy donors. Primers for the PCR totalled 60 Vbeta and 13 Jbeta. Only in-frame clones appear in the TCRdb table, and some are missing; sequencing was by immunoSEQ multiplex PCR. The sample records 200,000 to 250,000 clones, 70% to 85% being singletons. Sequenced input: PBMCs. These receptor sequences come from a male donor in good health and CMV-seronegative.

This chain joins TRBV29-1 and TRBJ1-1; D remains ambiguous. The V and J ends lost 1 base and 5 bases respectively, with 8 bases between them. Germline V gene lookup returns CDR1 SQVTM and CDR2 ANQGSEA. The CDR3 length is 12 residues. The CDR3 bases are TGCAGCGTTGAAGGTCGGGAGACTGAAGCTTTCTTT. This gives the protein CSVEGRETEAFF.

The genes are TRBV2 and TRBJ1-2; D unresolved. The CDR3 sequence is 14 residues long. V was trimmed by 1 base and J by 2 bases, leaving 8 bases between them. Germline V gene data show CDR1 as SNHLY and CDR2 as FYNNEI. The chain's CDR3 is CASSEVTGNYGYTF. The DNA for the CDR3 is TGTGCCAGCAGTGAAGTCACCGGGAACTATGGCTACACCTTC. Combining the CDR3 with reference TRBV2 and TRBJ1-2 gives the whole variable domain EPEVTQTPSHQVTQMGQEVILRCVPISNHLYFYWYRQILGQKVEFLVSFYNNEISEKSEIFDDQFSVERPDGSNFTLKIRSTKLEDSAMYFCASSEVTGNYGYTFGSGTRLTVV.

With respect to this clone: Additional DNA sequences in this sample encode the identical CDR3. The rearrangement links TRBV19 to TRBJ2-1; 7 positions match TRBD1. Germline-derived CDR1 and CDR2 are LNHDA and SQIVND (reference sequence). The CDR3 is made up of 15 amino acids. V dropped 6 bases and J dropped 0; count of bases not matched to a gene: 5. The CDR3 loop is CASSADRVSYNEQFF. DNA for the CDR3: TGTGCCAGTAGCGCCGACAGGGTCTCCTACAATGAGCAGTTCTTC. Supplemented by reference TRBV19 and TRBJ2-1, the full variable domain reads DGGITQSPKYLFRKEGQNVTLSCEQNLNHDAMYWYRQDPGQGLRLIYYSQIVNDFQKGDIAEGYSVSREKKESFPLTVTSAQKNPTAFYLCASSADRVSYNEQFFGPGTRLTVL.

This chain connects TRBV6-1 to TRBJ1-1; 8 bases map to TRBD1. The germline V gene encodes CDR1 MNHNS and CDR2 SASEGT. This CDR3 has 12 amino acids. V shed 5 bases, J shed 6 bases, and the junction held 2 bases outside the gene matches. The CDR3 nucleotides read TGTGCCAGCAGTCAACAGGGGGCTGAAGCTTTCTTT. As protein: CASSQQGAEAFF.

This clone turned up a few times. The chain has TRBV5-5 and TRBJ2-1, with 8 bases fitting TRBD1. Trimming at V came to 3 bases and at J to 1 base, leaving 3 bases not matched to a gene. Germline assignment: CDR1 SGHKS and CDR2 YYEKEE (reference sequence). There are 15 residues in the CDR3. CDR3 loop: CASSSDRASYNEQFF. The CDR3 DNA reads TGTGCCAGCAGCTCGGACAGGGCGTCCTACAATGAGCAGTTCTTC.

V and J are TRBV5-4 and TRBJ1-2; weak D call: TRBD1 (5 bases). Per the germline V gene, CDR1 is SGHNT and CDR2 is YYREEE (reference sequence). Trimming took 4 bases from V and 2 from J, leaving 18 bases between them. The CDR3 totals 16 residues. CDR3 amino acids: CASSRPTPGLNYGYTF. The CDR3 DNA is TGTGCCAGCAGCCGACCTACGCCGGGACTGAACTATGGCTACACCTTC.

J is TRBJ1-4 and V is TRBV19; tentatively, D is TRBD1 (5 bases). CDR1 and CDR2 (germline): LNHDA, SQIVND (reference sequence). Trimming took off 3 bases at V and 5 bases at J, with 13 bases between the two ends. The CDR3 has 15 amino acids. The CDR3 region is CASSIWSGANEKLFF. As DNA, the CDR3 is TGTGCCAGTAGTATTTGGAGTGGGGCCAATGAAAAACTGTTTTTT.

CDR3 coding DNA: TGCGCCAGCAGCCAAGCTCTCCGTTACAATGAGCAGTTCTTC. This translates into CASSQALRYNEQFF. The V and J genes are TRBV4-1 and TRBJ2-1, with D unresolved. This CDR3 has 14 amino acids. Looked up from germline, CDR1 is MGHRA and CDR2 is YSYEKL. Trimming removed 1 base at V and 4 bases at J, with 8 bases between.

The CDR3 reads CASSLGQGNNSPLHF. The CDR3, as DNA: TGTGCCAGCAGCCTGGGACAGGGCAATAATTCACCCCTCCACTTT. The chain links TRBV5-4 to TRBJ1-6, with 9 bases fitting TRBD1. The CDR3 loop spans 15 amino acids. J was trimmed by 5 bases and V by 4 bases; bases with no gene match: 4. Per germline, CDR1 SGHNT and CDR2 YYREEE (reference sequence). The whole variable domain, remainder taken from reference TRBV5-4 and TRBJ1-6, is ETGVTQSPTHLIKTRGQQVTLRCSSQSGHNTVSWYQQALGQGPQFIFQYYREEENGRGNFPPRFSGLQFPNYSSELNVNALELDDSALYLCASSLGQGNNSPLHFGNGTRLTVT.

This clone was found once. V and J are TRBV7-6 and TRBJ2-5, with 10 bases fitting TRBD1. This CDR3 is 15 amino acids long. Unmatched junction bases numbered 1, after V lost 0 bases and J lost 3 bases. Germline V lookup: CDR1 SGHVS, CDR2 FNYEAQ. The CDR3 here is CASSLAGTGEETQYF. CDR3 bases: TGTGCCAGCAGCTTAGCGGGGACAGGGGAAGAGACCCAGTACTTC.

The chain employs TRBV2 and TRBJ2-3; tentatively, D is TRBD2 (6 bases). Trimming pared 1 base from V and 6 bases from J, leaving 11 bases between. This CDR3 region has 14 residues. Germline lookup yields CDR1 SNHLY and CDR2 FYNNEI. In DNA form, the CDR3 reads TGTGCCAGCAGTGAAGAGTCTAGCGTGGATACGCAGTATTTT. It is translated as CASSEESSVDTQYF.

The count of this clone is one. The gene calls are TRBV2 and TRBJ1-5, with D unclear. This CDR3 region has 14 residues. From germline, CDR1 is SNHLY and CDR2 FYNNEI. The V end lost 7 bases, the J end lost 2 bases, and 12 bases lay between the germline ends. CDR3 protein: CASTPRHRNQPQHF. In nucleotides, the CDR3 is TGTGCCAGCACCCCGCGGCATCGCAATCAGCCCCAGCATTTT.

The chain combines TRBV5-1 with TRBJ2-1; 10 bases match TRBD1. The junction had 13 bases not matched to a gene; V was cut back by 4 bases and J by 9 bases. CDR3 length equals 16 residues. CDR1 is SGHRS and CDR2 is YFSETQ in the germline V gene. This CDR3 is CASSVSPGQGWTEQFF. The CDR3 DNA sequence: TGCGCCAGCAGCGTCTCGCCGGGACAGGGGTGGACTGAGCAGTTCTTC. The full variable domain, its missing parts supplied by reference TRBV5-1 and TRBJ2-1, is KAGVTQTPRYLIKTRGQQVTLSCSPISGHRSVSWYQQTPGQGLQFLFEYFSETQRNKGNFPGRFSGRQFSNSRSEMNVSTLELGDSALYLCASSVSPGQGWTEQFFGPGTRLTVL.

The V gene is TRBV19, the J gene TRBJ1-1; D remains unclear. This CDR3 has 13 amino acids. Trimming left V 8 bases short and J 2 bases short, with 12 bases between. Germline assignment: CDR1 LNHDA and CDR2 SQIVND (reference sequence). The CDR3 nucleotides are TGTGCCAGTTCCCCCGAGGCCAACACTGAAGCTTTCTTT. This codes for CASSPEANTEAFF.

The chain combines TRBV28 with TRBJ2-3, with a weak D call TRBD2 (6 bases). CDR3 size: 16 residues. The ends were cut back, 5 bases at V and 2 bases at J, with 17 bases in the middle. Germline loops: CDR1 MDHEN, CDR2 SYDVKM. CDR3 sequence (DNA): TGTGCCAGCAGTCTAATTTTGGCGGGGAACACAGATACGCAGTATTTT. Translated, it gives CASSLILAGNTDTQYF.

The V gene is TRBV5-4, the J gene TRBJ2-7; TRBD2 matches 10 bases. The V gene's germline CDR1 is SGHNT and CDR2 YYREEE (reference sequence). J gave up 5 bases and V 0 bases, and 8 bases lay outside the gene matches. The length of the CDR3 is 16 residues. CDR3 region: CASSLARTSGIHEQYF. The CDR3 DNA is TGTGCCAGCAGCTTGGCCCGTACTAGCGGGATCCACGAGCAGTACTTC. Combining the CDR3 with reference TRBV5-4 and TRBJ2-7 gives the whole variable domain ETGVTQSPTHLIKTRGQQVTLRCSSQSGHNTVSWYQQALGQGPQFIFQYYREEENGRGNFPPRFSGLQFPNYSSELNVNALELDDSALYLCASSLARTSGIHEQYFGPGTRLTVT.

V is TRBV7-9 and J is TRBJ2-7, with 8 bases fitting TRBD2. Germline V gene data show CDR1 as SEHNR and CDR2 as FQNEAQ (reference sequence). The V gene end was trimmed by 4 bases and the J gene end by 2 bases; junction bases not matched to a gene: 4. The CDR3 contains 14 residues. This CDR3 is CASSSPGLAYEQYF. In DNA, the CDR3 is TGTGCCAGCAGCTCACCGGGACTAGCCTACGAGCAGTACTTC.

The CDR3: CASSQASGDQETQYF. The CDR3 bases are TGTGCCAGCAGCCAAGCTAGCGGAGACCAAGAGACCCAGTACTTC. The chain joins TRBV7-8 to TRBJ2-5; the match to TRBD2 covers 7 bases. This CDR3 is built from 15 residues. V gave up 5 bases and J gave up 0 bases; unmatched junction bases: 6. Germline values: CDR1 SGHVS, CDR2 FQNEAQ.

This rearrangement joins TRBV5-6 to TRBJ2-7, with D maybe TRBD1 (5 bases). Trimming stripped 3 bases from V and 1 base from J, with 14 bases between. CDR1 and CDR2 (germline): SGHDT, YYEEEE. The CDR3 has 15 residues. CDR3 sequence: CASSWGSGTSYEQYF. The CDR3 nucleotides are TGTGCCAGCAGCTGGGGCAGTGGCACTTCCTACGAGCAGTACTTC.

J is TRBJ1-1 and V is TRBV4-2; a possible D gene is TRBD1 (5 bases). The CDR3 has 16 amino acids. Trimming left V 0 bases short and J 0 bases short, with 11 bases between. Germline values: CDR1 LGHNA, CDR2 YNFKEQ. The CDR3 nucleotides are TGTGCCAGCAGCCAAGATATCAGGGCCCTGAACACTGAAGCTTTCTTT. As protein: CASSQDIRALNTEAFF.

V is TRBV7-9 and J is TRBJ2-7; TRBD1 is a possible D gene (5 bases). Between the trimmed V and J ends, which lost 6 bases and 4 bases, there was a span of 13 bases. CDR3 length: 13 residues. From germline, CDR1 is SEHNR and CDR2 FQNEAQ (reference sequence). DNA for the CDR3: TGTGCCAGCAGGCCAGCCGACAGATACGAGCAGTACTTC. It encodes CASRPADRYEQYF.

The CDR3 DNA sequence: TGTGCCAGCAGGGAAACAGGGGAGAAGCATTTT. Its translation: CASRETGEKHF. V is TRBV6-5 and J is TRBJ1-5; TRBD1 aligns across 7 bases. V lost 6 bases to trimming and J lost 14 bases; unmatched junction nucleotides: 7. CDR3 length: 11 residues. Germline-derived CDR1 and CDR2 are MNHEY and SVGAGI.

This chain uses TRBV7-9 with TRBJ1-6; the match to TRBD1 covers 8 bases. V trimming: 0 bases; J trimming: 9 bases; junction bases outside the gene matches: 7. Germline assignment: CDR1 SEHNR and CDR2 FQNEAQ (reference sequence). This CDR3 region has 16 residues. The CDR3 region has the DNA TGTGCCAGCAGCTTAGCGAGGCCAGGGGGCTCTTCACCCCTCCACTTT. This translates into CASSLARPGGSSPLHF.